This T cell receptor beta chain was recovered during a study of shared clonotypes between healthy human individuals. The method was immunoSEQ multiplex PCR; TCRdb's version includes in-frame clones alone and lacks a portion of them. The profile shows approximately 590,000 clones, nearly 97% of them singletons. The CDR3 length is 17 residues. J was trimmed by 10 bases and V by 1 base; bases with no gene match: 13. Germline V lookup: CDR1 MGHRA, CDR2 YSYEKL. CD8 cells classed as naive were CD45RO-negative and positively selected for CCR7, excluding terminally differentiated effector memory CD45RA+ cells. The healthy adult donors were HIV-negative and reported no recent acute infections or vaccinations.

Sequenced: naive CD8+ T cells sorted from blood. This chain connects TRBV4-1 to TRBJ2-1; 10 bases align to TRBD2. The sequence was collected from a woman aged 25-40 years in good health. This chain's CDR3 is CASSQAPKSGRAREQFF. The CDR3 region has the DNA TGCGCCAGCAGCCAAGCCCCGAAAAGCGGGAGGGCCAGGGAGCAGTTCTTC.